This T cell receptor (beta chain) comes out of a study of blood T cell repertoires in COVID-19. The overall study: Samples came from the United States, Italy and Spain, spanning acute and convalescent COVID-19. T cells, B-cell-depleted T cells, or PBMCs provided the cDNA or gDNA that served as material.

Clones were read by immunoSEQ multiplex PCR, and TCRdb kept only the in-frame ones, dropping some. The sample has some 390,000 clones; 85% to 90% are singletons. This CDR3 has 14 amino acids. V lost 6 bases and J lost 4; bases outside the gene matches: 6. The V gene's germline CDR1 is MGHRA and CDR2 YSYEKL. The chain uses TRBV4-1 and TRBJ1-1; 9 bases are a match to TRBD1. The sample consisted of PBMCs or T cells enriched from blood (not recorded which). This TCR came from a man aged 25 to 45 who had recovered from COVID-19. For the CDR3, the DNA is TGCGCCAGCAGGGCGACAGGGGGTTTCACTGAAGCTTTCTTT. Protein product: CASRATGGFTEAFF.